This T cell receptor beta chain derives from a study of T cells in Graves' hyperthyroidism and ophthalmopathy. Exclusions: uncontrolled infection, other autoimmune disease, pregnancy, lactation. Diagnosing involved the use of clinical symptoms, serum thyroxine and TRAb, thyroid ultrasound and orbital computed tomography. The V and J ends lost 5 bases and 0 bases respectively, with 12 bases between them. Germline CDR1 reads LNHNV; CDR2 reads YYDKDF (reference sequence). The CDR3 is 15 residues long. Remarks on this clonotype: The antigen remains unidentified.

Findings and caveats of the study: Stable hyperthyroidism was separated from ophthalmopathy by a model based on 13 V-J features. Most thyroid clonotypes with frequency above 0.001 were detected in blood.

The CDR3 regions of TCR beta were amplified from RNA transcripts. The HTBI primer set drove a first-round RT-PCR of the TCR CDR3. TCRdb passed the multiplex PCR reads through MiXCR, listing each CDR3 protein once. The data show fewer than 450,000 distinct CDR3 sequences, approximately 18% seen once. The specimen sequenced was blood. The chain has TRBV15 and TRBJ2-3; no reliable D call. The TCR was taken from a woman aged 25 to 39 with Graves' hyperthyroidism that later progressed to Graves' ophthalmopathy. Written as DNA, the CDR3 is TGTGCCACCAGCTCCCTCTTCCGAAGCACAGATACGCAGTATTTT. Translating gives CATSSLFRSTDTQYF.